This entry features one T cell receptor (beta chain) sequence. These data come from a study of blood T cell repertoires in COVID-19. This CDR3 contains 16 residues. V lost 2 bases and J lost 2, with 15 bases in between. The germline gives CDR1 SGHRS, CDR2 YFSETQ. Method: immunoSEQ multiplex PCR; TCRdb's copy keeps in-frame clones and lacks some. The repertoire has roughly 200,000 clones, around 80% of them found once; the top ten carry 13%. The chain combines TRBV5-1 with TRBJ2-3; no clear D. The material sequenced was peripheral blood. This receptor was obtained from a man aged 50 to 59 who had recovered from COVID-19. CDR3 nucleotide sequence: TGCGCCAGCAGCTTATGGTCGCACGGTAACACAGATACGCAGTATTTT. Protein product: CASSLWSHGNTDTQYF.